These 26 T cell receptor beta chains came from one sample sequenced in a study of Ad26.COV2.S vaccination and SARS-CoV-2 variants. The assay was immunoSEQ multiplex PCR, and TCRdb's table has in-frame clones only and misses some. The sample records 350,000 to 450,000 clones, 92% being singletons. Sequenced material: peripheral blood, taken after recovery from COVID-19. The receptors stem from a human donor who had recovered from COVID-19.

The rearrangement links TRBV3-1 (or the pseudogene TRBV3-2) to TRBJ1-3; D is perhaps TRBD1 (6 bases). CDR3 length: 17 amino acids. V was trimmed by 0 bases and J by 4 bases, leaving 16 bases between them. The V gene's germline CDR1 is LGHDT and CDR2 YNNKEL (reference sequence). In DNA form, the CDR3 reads TGTGCCAGCAGCCAAGATCTAGGGAGGGGGTCGGGAAACACCATATATTTT. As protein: CASSQDLGRGSGNTIYF.

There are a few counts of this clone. Here the CDR3 DNA reads TGTGCCAGCAGCCCGGAGGGATGGGAAGTTCATTCACCCCTCCACTTT. Amino acids: CASSPEGWEVHSPLHF. V is TRBV3-1 (or the pseudogene TRBV3-2) and J is TRBJ1-6, with unresolved D. Per the germline V gene, CDR1 is LGHDT and CDR2 is YNNKEL (reference sequence). The CDR3 spans 16 residues. Trimming shortened V by 4 bases and J by 8 bases, and 18 bases separated the two germline ends.

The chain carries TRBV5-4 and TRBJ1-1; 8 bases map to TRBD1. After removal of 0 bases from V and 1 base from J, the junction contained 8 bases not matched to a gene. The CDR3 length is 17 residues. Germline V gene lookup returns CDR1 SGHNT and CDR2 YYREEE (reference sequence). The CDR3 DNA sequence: TGTGCCAGCAGCTTGGGCGACAGGGGTTCGGGGAACACTGAAGCTTTCTTT. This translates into CASSLGDRGSGNTEAFF.

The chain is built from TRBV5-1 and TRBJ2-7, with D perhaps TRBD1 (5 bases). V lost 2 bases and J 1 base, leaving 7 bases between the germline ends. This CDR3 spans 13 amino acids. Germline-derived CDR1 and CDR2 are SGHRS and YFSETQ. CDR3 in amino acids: CASSLQVSYEQYF. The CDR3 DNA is TGCGCCAGCAGCTTACAGGTTTCCTACGAGCAGTACTTC.

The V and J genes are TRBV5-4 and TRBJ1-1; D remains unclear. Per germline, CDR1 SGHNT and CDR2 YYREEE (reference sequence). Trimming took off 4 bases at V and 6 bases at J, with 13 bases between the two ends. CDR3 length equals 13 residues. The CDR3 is CASSLKTGPEAFF. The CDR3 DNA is TGTGCCAGCAGCCTGAAGACGGGCCCTGAAGCTTTCTTT.

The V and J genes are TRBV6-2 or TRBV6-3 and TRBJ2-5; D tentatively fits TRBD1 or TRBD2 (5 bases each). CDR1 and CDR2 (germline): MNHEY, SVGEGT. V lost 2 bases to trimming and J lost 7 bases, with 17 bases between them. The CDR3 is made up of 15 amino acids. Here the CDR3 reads CASSYTLHRRWTQYF. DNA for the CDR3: TGTGCCAGCAGTTACACTCTCCACAGGAGGTGGACCCAGTACTTC.

The CDR3 is CASSLRGPTEAFF. The CDR3 DNA is TGTGCCAGCAGTTTAAGGGGGCCCACTGAAGCTTTCTTT. The rearrangement joins TRBV27 to TRBJ1-1; 7 bases align to TRBD1. V trimming: 2 bases; J trimming: 4 bases; junction bases outside the gene matches: 1. CDR1 and CDR2 from the germline V gene are MNHEY and SMNVEV (reference sequence). This CDR3 has 13 amino acids.

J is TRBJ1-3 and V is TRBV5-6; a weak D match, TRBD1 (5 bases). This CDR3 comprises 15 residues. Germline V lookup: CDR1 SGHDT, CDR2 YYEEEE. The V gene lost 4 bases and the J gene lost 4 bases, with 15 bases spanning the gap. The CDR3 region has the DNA TGTGCCAGCAGCCGGGACCAGGGAGTGGGAAACACCATATATTTT. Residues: CASSRDQGVGNTIYF.

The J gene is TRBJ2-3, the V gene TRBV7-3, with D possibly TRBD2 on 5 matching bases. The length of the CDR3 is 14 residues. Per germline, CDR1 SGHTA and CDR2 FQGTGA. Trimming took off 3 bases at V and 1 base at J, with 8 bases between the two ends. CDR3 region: CASSLGAGTDTQYF. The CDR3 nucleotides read TGTGCCAGCAGCTTGGGAGCAGGCACAGATACGCAGTATTTT.

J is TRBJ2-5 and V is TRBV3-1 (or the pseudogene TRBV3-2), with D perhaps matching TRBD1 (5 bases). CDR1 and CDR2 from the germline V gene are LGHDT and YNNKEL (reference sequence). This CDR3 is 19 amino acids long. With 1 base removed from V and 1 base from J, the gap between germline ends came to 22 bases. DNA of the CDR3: TGTGCCAGCAGCCAAGCTCGGACACCGAACGGAGTCATCCAAGAGACCCAGTACTTC. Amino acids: CASSQARTPNGVIQETQYF.

The chain's CDR3 is CASSPSFLLNTEAFF. CDR3 DNA: TGTGCCAGCAGTCCCTCATTCTTACTGAACACTGAAGCTTTCTTT. This chain connects TRBV6-2 or TRBV6-3 to TRBJ1-1; D uncertain. This CDR3 contains 15 residues. Germline V gives CDR1 MNHEY, CDR2 SVGEGT. Trimming cost V 5 bases and J 0 bases, with 13 bases left between them.

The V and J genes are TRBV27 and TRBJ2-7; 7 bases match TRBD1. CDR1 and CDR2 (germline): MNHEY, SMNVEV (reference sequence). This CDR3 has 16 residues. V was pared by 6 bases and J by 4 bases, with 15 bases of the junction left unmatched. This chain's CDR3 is CASRLVGEGGTYEQYF. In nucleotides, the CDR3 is TGTGCCAGCAGACTCGTCGGGGAAGGGGGCACGTACGAGCAGTACTTC.

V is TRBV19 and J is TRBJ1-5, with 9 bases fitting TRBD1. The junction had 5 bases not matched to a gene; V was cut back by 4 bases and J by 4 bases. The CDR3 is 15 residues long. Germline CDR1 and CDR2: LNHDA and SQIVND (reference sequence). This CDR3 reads CASSTGTGKNQPQHF. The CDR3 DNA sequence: TGTGCCAGTAGTACCGGGACAGGGAAAAATCAGCCCCAGCATTTT.

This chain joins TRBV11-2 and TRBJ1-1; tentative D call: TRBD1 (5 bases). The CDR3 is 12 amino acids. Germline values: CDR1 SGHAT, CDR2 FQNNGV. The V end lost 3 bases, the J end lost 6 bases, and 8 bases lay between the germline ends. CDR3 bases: TGTGCCAGCAGCTTTCTGGGGGCTGAAGCTTTCTTT. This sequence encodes CASSFLGAEAFF.

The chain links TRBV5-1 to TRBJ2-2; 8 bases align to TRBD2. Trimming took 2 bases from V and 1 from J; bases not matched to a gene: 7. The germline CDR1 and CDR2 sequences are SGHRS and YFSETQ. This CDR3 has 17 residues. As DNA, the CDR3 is TGCGCCAGCAGCTTTAGGGGACTAGAGATGAACACCGGGGAGCTGTTTTTT. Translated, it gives CASSFRGLEMNTGELFF.

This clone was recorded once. The CDR3 loop is CAISDGTTGNTIYF. The CDR3 bases are TGTGCCATCAGTGATGGGACCACTGGAAACACCATATATTTT. The chain carries TRBV10-3 and TRBJ1-3; D may be TRBD1 (5 bases). Germline CDR1 ENHRY, CDR2 SYGVKD. CDR3 length: 14 amino acids. V was trimmed by 3 bases and J by 2 bases, leaving 8 bases between them.

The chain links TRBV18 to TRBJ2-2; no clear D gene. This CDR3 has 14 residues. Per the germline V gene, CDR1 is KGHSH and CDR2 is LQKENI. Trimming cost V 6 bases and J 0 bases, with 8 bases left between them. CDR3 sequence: CASSVVANTGELFF. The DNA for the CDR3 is TGTGCCAGCTCTGTAGTGGCGAACACCGGGGAGCTGTTTTTT.

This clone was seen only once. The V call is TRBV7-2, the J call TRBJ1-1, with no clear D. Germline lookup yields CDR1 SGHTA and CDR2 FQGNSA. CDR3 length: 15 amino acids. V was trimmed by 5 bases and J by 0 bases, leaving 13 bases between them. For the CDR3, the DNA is TGTGCCAGCAGCGCACAATCAACGATGAACACTGAAGCTTTCTTT. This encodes CASSAQSTMNTEAFF.

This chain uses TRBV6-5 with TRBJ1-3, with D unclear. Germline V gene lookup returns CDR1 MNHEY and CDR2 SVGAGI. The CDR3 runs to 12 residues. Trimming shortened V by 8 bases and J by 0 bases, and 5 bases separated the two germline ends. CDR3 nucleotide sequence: TGTGCCAGCCCCAGCTCTGGAAACACCATATATTTT. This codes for CASPSSGNTIYF.

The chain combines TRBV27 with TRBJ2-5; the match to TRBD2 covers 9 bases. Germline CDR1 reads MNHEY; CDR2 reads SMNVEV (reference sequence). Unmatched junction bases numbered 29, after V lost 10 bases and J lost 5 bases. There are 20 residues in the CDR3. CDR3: CATRGHGRLAEGRVEETQYF. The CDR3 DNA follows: TGTGCCACGAGAGGACACGGAAGACTAGCGGAGGGGCGGGTTGAGGAGACCCAGTACTTC.

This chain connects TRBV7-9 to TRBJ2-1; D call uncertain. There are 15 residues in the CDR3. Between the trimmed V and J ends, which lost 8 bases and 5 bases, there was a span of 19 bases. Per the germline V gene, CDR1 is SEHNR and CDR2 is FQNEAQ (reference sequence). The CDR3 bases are TGTGCCAGCTCCGTTGCCTTGTATGATGACAATGAGCAGTTCTTC. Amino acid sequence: CASSVALYDDNEQFF. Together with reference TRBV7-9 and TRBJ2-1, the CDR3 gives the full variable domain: DTGVSQNPRHKITKRGQNVTFRCDPISEHNRLYWYRQTLGQGPEFLTYFQNEAQLEKSRLLSDRFSAERPKGSFSTLEIQRTEQGDSAMYLCASSVALYDDNEQFFGPGTRLTVL.

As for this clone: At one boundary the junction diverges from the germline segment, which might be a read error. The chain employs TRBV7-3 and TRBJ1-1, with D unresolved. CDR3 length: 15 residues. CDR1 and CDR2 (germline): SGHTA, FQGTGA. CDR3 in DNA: TGTGCCAGCAGTTTAATGGGGATTGAGAACACTGAAGCTTTCTTT. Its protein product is CASSLMGIENTEAFF.

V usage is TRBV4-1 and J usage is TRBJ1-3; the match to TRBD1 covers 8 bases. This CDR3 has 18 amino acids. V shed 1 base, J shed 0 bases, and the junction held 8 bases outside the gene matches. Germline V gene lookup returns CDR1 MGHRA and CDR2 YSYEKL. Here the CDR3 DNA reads TGCGCCAGCAGCCAAGCGGCCGGGACAGGAGTCTCTGGAAACACCATATATTTT. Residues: CASSQAAGTGVSGNTIYF.

The CDR3 nucleotides are TGTGCCACCAGCTCAGTGGGGGGGACTGAAGCTTTCTTT. Its protein is CATSSVGGTEAFF. This sequence joins TRBV15 and TRBJ1-1, with D tentatively TRBD1 (5 bases). The germline V and J ends were trimmed by 5 bases and 5 bases, with 12 bases remaining between them. This CDR3 region has 13 residues. Per the germline V gene, CDR1 is LNHNV and CDR2 is YYDKDF (reference sequence).

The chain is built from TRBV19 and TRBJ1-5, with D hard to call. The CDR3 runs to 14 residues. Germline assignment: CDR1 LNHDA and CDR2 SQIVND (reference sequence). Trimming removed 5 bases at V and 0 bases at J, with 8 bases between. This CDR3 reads CASSGGHSNQPQHF. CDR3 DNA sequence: TGTGCCAGTAGTGGCGGGCATAGCAATCAGCCCCAGCATTTT. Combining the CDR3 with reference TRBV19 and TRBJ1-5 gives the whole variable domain DGGITQSPKYLFRKEGQNVTLSCEQNLNHDAMYWYRQDPGQGLRLIYYSQIVNDFQKGDIAEGYSVSREKKESFPLTVTSAQKNPTAFYLCASSGGHSNQPQHFGDGTRLSIL.

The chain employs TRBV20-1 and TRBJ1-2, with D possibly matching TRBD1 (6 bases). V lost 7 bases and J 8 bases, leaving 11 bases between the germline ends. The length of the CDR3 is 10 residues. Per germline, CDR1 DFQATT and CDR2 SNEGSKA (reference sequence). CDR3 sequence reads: CSGSGGGYTF. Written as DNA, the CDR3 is TGCAGTGGGTCGGGGGGCGGCTACACCTTC.